Shown below are 3 T cell receptor beta chains from a single sample sequenced in a study of molecular identifiers for immune sequencing clone quantification. TCRdb reanalysed the PCR reads using MiXCR and keeps one entry per CDR3 protein. The sample lists 2,000 to 2,500 distinct CDR3 sequences, approximately 25% occurring once. Specimen: naive CD8+ T cells from blood, with Jurkat cell RNA spiked in. Indicated subset: FACS-sorted CD8+CD4-CCR7+CD45RA+ naive T cells. The receptors stem from a human donor in good health. Some libraries in this study had Jurkat cell RNA spiked in.

Relative to its sample, this clonotype is medium-sized. The chain recombines TRBV28 with TRBJ2-5; 10 bases are a match to TRBD1. There are 15 residues in the CDR3. The ends lost 5 bases at V and 4 bases at J; junction bases unmatched: 7. In germline, CDR1 is MDHEN, CDR2 SYDVKM. CDR3: CASSRGQGVGETQYF. As DNA, the CDR3 is TGTGCCAGCAGTAGAGGACAGGGGGTCGGAGAGACCCAGTACTTC.

V usage is TRBV27 and J usage is TRBJ2-1; D gene unclear. The germline CDR1 and CDR2 sequences are MNHEY and SMNVEV (reference sequence). The CDR3 is 13 amino acids. The V and J ends lost 8 bases and 6 bases respectively, with 14 bases between them. The CDR3 spells CASGWTNSNEQFF. Written as DNA, the CDR3 is TGTGCCAGCGGTTGGACCAACTCCAATGAGCAGTTCTTC.

Sample share makes this clonotype medium-sized (0.01 to 0.1%). The chain uses TRBV5-6 and TRBJ2-7, with a tentative D call TRBD2 (5 bases). The V gene lost 3 bases and the J gene lost 2 bases, with 15 bases spanning the gap. The length of the CDR3 is 15 residues. CDR1 and CDR2 (germline): SGHDT, YYEEEE. CDR3 amino acids: CASSWPGSEAYEQYF. The CDR3, as DNA: TGTGCCAGCAGCTGGCCGGGTAGCGAAGCCTACGAGCAGTACTTC.